A selection of T cell receptor beta chains follows, all from one sample in a study of CD8 T cells in Susac syndrome. TCRdb recomputed calls from the immunoSEQ multiplex PCR reads with MiXCR, one row per CDR3 protein. Of about 140,000 distinct CDR3 sequences listed, around 94% are singletons. The source material was CD8+ T cells from PBMCs. Receptors were obtained from a human donor in good health. CDR3s include the opening cysteine and the closing phenylalanine or tryptophan.

v_call cdr3_aa
TRBV27 CASSPPGDPYEQYF
TRBV28 CASSSGRRLTDTQYF
TRBV11-2 CASSLLASSNEQFF
TRBV27 CASSSILGNQPQHF
TRBV20-1 CSARGTKQYF
TRBV9 CASREGEGSYEQYF
TRBV13 CASSLELGDSYEQYF
TRBV7-9 CASSAATRGIQYF
TRBV9 CASSPGLAGELFF
TRBV28 CASSPGTSPYEQYF
TRBV20-1 CSVPPNNEQFF
TRBV11-1 CASSWTDEQFF
TRBV7-6 CASSLEGGDSTNEKLFF
TRBV13 CASSSLTSGSHNEQFF
TRBV29-1 CSVEGPYEQYF
TRBV11-2 CASSLGLGQGGQPQHF
TRBV4-3 CASSQDRTGGSGAFF
TRBV13 CASSLWAGPIYEQYF
TRBV29-1 CSVESGRGIQETQYF
TRBV5-1 CASSLSVQGSYEQYF
TRBV7-8 CASSSTSGRTDTQYF
TRBV7-9 CASSWTAPAYEQYF
TRBV6-5 CASSSPGVAGVEQFF
TRBV18 CASSPEAAAEAFF
TRBV29-1 CSESSGRTDTQYF
TRBV4-1 CASSQEWQSGETQYF
TRBV27 CASSFDGRPNQPQHF
TRBV27 CASSLAGSSNQPQHF
TRBV20-1 CSARDRDESLYEQYF
TRBV7-2 CASSLEVSAGQPQHF
TRBV9 CASSVEGWDVYEQYF
TRBV6-2/TRBV6-3 CASRQGYGYTF